The 5 T cell receptor beta chains reported below all come from one sample, sequenced in a study of OX40 agonist ivuxolimab in advanced cancers. The method was immunoSEQ multiplex PCR; TCRdb's version includes in-frame clones alone and lacks a portion of them. The profile covers 130,000 or so clones, with about 92% appearing a single time and more than 0.9% taken by the ten largest. The source material was CD4+ or CD8+ T cells sorted from blood, sampled in a trial of the OX40 agonist ivuxolimab. These TCRs come from an adult with an advanced solid tumor such as melanoma, head and neck, liver or kidney cancer.

CDR3 sequence (DNA): TGTGCCAGCAGCCATGGGACAGGGCCCCCCTACGAGCAGTACTTC. It is translated as CASSHGTGPPYEQYF. The chain uses TRBV7-8 and TRBJ2-7; 9 bases match TRBD1. The V gene end was trimmed by 5 bases and the J gene end by 2 bases; junction bases not matched to a gene: 7. Germline CDR1 SGHVS, CDR2 FQNEAQ. The CDR3 contains 15 residues.

This clone was detected only once. V is TRBV6-5 and J is TRBJ2-5; either TRBD1 or TRBD2 may fit D (6 bases each). This CDR3 has 16 residues. CDR1 MNHEY and CDR2 SVGAGI come from the germline V gene. V dropped 2 bases and J dropped 0 bases, with 13 bases sitting between them. CDR3 bases: TGTGCCAGCAGTTACGGGGGGCCAACGTACCAAGAGACCCAGTACTTC. This codes for CASSYGGPTYQETQYF.

This rearrangement joins TRBV29-1 to TRBJ2-1; 8 bases are a match to TRBD1. Germline V lookup: CDR1 SQVTM, CDR2 ANQGSEA. This CDR3 is 15 amino acids long. V gave up 3 bases and J gave up 5 bases; unmatched junction bases: 9. The CDR3 sequence: CSVESPGQDNNEQFF. CDR3 in DNA: TGCAGCGTTGAGAGTCCGGGACAGGATAACAATGAGCAGTTCTTC.

V and J are TRBV5-1 and TRBJ2-3, with D hard to call. The germline V gene encodes CDR1 SGHRS and CDR2 YFSETQ. Trimming removed 0 bases from V and 2 bases from J, with 7 bases in between. The CDR3 contains 14 residues. This CDR3 reads CASSLERHTDTQYF. The CDR3 DNA sequence: TGCGCCAGCAGCTTGGAACGGCACACAGATACGCAGTATTTT.

The gene calls are TRBV18 and TRBJ1-3; D is possibly TRBD1 (5 bases). Germline V lookup: CDR1 KGHSH, CDR2 LQKENI. The CDR3 totals 16 residues. V was pared by 2 bases and J by 9 bases, with 20 bases between. CDR3 protein: CASSPVGGSEWGTIYF. In DNA form, the CDR3 reads TGTGCCAGCTCACCAGTCGGGGGTTCCGAATGGGGCACCATATATTTT. The full variable domain, completed using reference TRBV18 and TRBJ1-3, is NAGVMQNPRHLVRRRGQEARLRCSPMKGHSHVYWYRQLPEEGLKFMVYLQKENIIDESGMPKERFSAEFPKEGPSILRIQQVVRGDSAAYFCASSPVGGSEWGTIYFGEGSWLTVV.